This entry lists 32 T cell receptor beta chains sequenced from one sample in a study of T cells after posttransplantation cyclophosphamide. A marrow graft followed busulfan-fludarabine conditioning, with cyclophosphamide on days +3 and +4. The data were produced by immunoSEQ multiplex PCR, yet TCRdb's version contains in-frame clones alone and is incomplete. The sample holds fewer than 3,500 clones, about 85% seen once. The material was PBMCs, obtained after allogeneic stem cell transplant with posttransplant cyclophosphamide. The receptors originated from a female patient aged 50-60 years who received an allogeneic stem cell transplant from an unrelated donor, was CMV-positive, and had acute and chronic GVHD. A subset of T cells may come from the graft donor.

This chain joins TRBV19 and TRBJ2-7; the D gene is possibly TRBD1 (6 bases). Trimming took off 3 bases at V and 3 bases at J, with 15 bases between the two ends. The CDR3 spans 15 residues. Germline loops: CDR1 LNHDA, CDR2 SQIVND (reference sequence). The CDR3 here is CASSIGTGLVYEQYF. DNA for the CDR3: TGTGCCAGTAGTATTGGAACAGGGCTGGTCTACGAGCAGTACTTC. Based on the CDR3 plus reference TRBV19 and TRBJ2-7, the full variable domain is DGGITQSPKYLFRKEGQNVTLSCEQNLNHDAMYWYRQDPGQGLRLIYYSQIVNDFQKGDIAEGYSVSREKKESFPLTVTSAQKNPTAFYLCASSIGTGLVYEQYFGPGTRLTVT.

V gene TRBV9 combines with J gene TRBJ2-3; 9 positions match TRBD2. V dropped 0 bases and J dropped 4; count of bases not matched to a gene: 9. This CDR3 comprises 17 residues. Germline V gives CDR1 SGDLS, CDR2 YYNGEE. CDR3 bases: TGTGCCAGCAGCGTAGCGGCGCGCGGGGGGGTTTCAGATACGCAGTATTTT. As protein: CASSVAARGGVSDTQYF.

J is TRBJ2-7 and V is TRBV7-2; 9 bases map to TRBD1. Germline assignment: CDR1 SGHTA and CDR2 FQGNSA. CDR3 length: 14 residues. V was pared by 3 bases and J by 3 bases, with 3 bases of the junction left unmatched. The CDR3 region has the DNA TGTGCCAGCAGCTTTGGGACAGGGCACTACGAGCAGTACTTC. It specifies CASSFGTGHYEQYF.

The rearrangement uses TRBV21-1 and TRBJ1-2. TRBV21-1 constitutes a pseudogene. This CDR3 is 16 amino acids long. CDR3: CASSKPPRDPLYGYTF. In DNA form, the CDR3 reads TGTGCCAGCAGCAAACCTCCTCGGGATCCCCTCTATGGCTACACCTTC.

The chain is built from TRBV30 and TRBJ2-5; TRBD1 matches at 9 bases. Unmatched junction bases numbered 12, after V lost 5 bases and J lost 5 bases. The CDR3 has 15 residues. CDR1 is GTSNPN and CDR2 is SVGIG in the germline V gene (reference sequence). This chain's CDR3 is CAWGPGQGYRETQYF. In DNA, the CDR3 is TGTGCCTGGGGACCGGGACAGGGTTATCGGGAGACCCAGTACTTC.

V usage is TRBV6-5 and J usage is TRBJ2-5; 12 bases are a match to TRBD2. This CDR3 is 15 amino acids long. CDR1 is MNHEY, CDR2 SVGAGI, per germline. Losses at the gene ends were 6 bases for V and 11 bases for J; bases not matched to a gene: 13. This chain's CDR3 is CASRRTSGGLWEQYF. Written as DNA, the CDR3 is TGTGCCAGCAGGCGAACTAGCGGGGGGCTGTGGGAGCAGTACTTC.

V gene TRBV5-1 combines with J gene TRBJ2-1, with D possibly TRBD1 on 5 matching bases. The length of the CDR3 is 14 residues. The germline V gene encodes CDR1 SGHRS and CDR2 YFSETQ. V dropped 4 bases and J dropped 5 bases, with 13 bases sitting between them. The CDR3 spells CASSPTVTHNEQFF. As DNA, the CDR3 is TGCGCCAGCAGCCCGACAGTTACTCACAATGAGCAGTTCTTC.

In this sample, this clone turned up once. This sequence joins TRBV2 and TRBJ1-5, with a tentative D call TRBD1 (6 bases). Germline V gene data show CDR1 as SNHLY and CDR2 as FYNNEI. The CDR3 consists of 17 residues. Deletions cut 7 bases from V and 1 base from J, with 20 bases between. CDR3 nucleotides: TGTGCCAGCACAGAACAGGGAGGGATATTGAGCAATCAGCCCCAGCATTTT. Translation gives CASTEQGGILSNQPQHF. Supplemented by reference TRBV2 and TRBJ1-5, the full variable domain reads EPEVTQTPSHQVTQMGQEVILRCVPISNHLYFYWYRQILGQKVEFLVSFYNNEISEKSEIFDDQFSVERPDGSNFTLKIRSTKLEDSAMYFCASTEQGGILSNQPQHFGDGTRLSIL.

The chain couples TRBV7-9 to TRBJ2-7; 15 bases match TRBD2. With V trimmed by 5 bases and J by 5 bases, 10 bases remained unmatched. The CDR3 spans 17 residues. Germline lookup yields CDR1 SEHNR and CDR2 FQNEAQ (reference sequence). CDR3 nucleotides: TGTGCCAGCAGCCTTCGGACTAGCGGGAGGGTAAAGGACGAGCAGTACTTC. This codes for CASSLRTSGRVKDEQYF.

In DNA form, the CDR3 reads TGTGCCATCAGTGTAGACAGGGGCACTGAAGCTTTCTTT. Encoded protein: CAISVDRGTEAFF. The gene calls are TRBV10-3 and TRBJ1-1, with 8 positions matching TRBD1. V shed 4 bases and J 4 bases; nucleotides not matched to a gene: 2. The CDR3 sequence is 13 residues long. Germline CDR1 reads ENHRY; CDR2 reads SYGVKD.

The chain is built from TRBV7-2 and TRBJ1-2, with a possible D match to TRBD1 (6 bases). The germline V gene has CDR1 SGHTA and CDR2 FQGNSA. Trimming left V 5 bases short and J 3 bases short, with 13 bases between. The CDR3 is 14 residues long. The CDR3 spells CASSANRVDYGYTF. The CDR3 DNA reads as TGTGCCAGCAGCGCCAACAGGGTTGACTATGGCTACACCTTC.

The genes are TRBV6-5 and TRBJ1-2; 11 positions agree with TRBD1. Looked up from germline, CDR1 is MNHEY and CDR2 is SVGAGI. CDR3 length: 14 amino acids. With 6 bases clipped from V and 6 bases from J, the junction kept 6 bases outside the gene matches. In DNA form, the CDR3 reads TGTGCCAGCAGCCGCGGACAGGGGGCGGATGGCTACACCTTC. This codes for CASSRGQGADGYTF.

V gene TRBV13 combines with J gene TRBJ2-5; 8 bases match TRBD2. This CDR3 comprises 16 residues. The germline V gene encodes CDR1 PRHDT and CDR2 FYEKMQ (reference sequence). V trimming: 2 bases; J trimming: 5 bases; junction bases outside the gene matches: 10. CDR3 amino acids: CASSLLVSGVRETQYF. CDR3 bases: TGTGCCAGCAGCTTACTGGTTAGCGGGGTGCGGGAGACCCAGTACTTC.

This clone was counted a few times. The chain couples TRBV7-9 to TRBJ1-5; TRBD1 is a possible D gene (6 bases). This CDR3 is built from 15 residues. Germline CDR1 is SEHNR and CDR2 is FQNEAQ (reference sequence). V was shortened by 3 bases and J by 9 bases, with 18 bases between the two germline ends. The CDR3 nucleotides read TGTGCCAGCAGCTTCACTACGACAGGCCAGGGGCCCCAGCATTTT. Protein: CASSFTTTGQGPQHF.

The chain uses TRBV2 and TRBJ1-5; TRBD1 agrees at 8 bases. V trimming: 1 base; J trimming: 5 bases; junction bases outside the gene matches: 4. The CDR3 totals 15 residues. Germline V gene sequence: CDR1 SNHLY, CDR2 FYNNEI. DNA for the CDR3: TGTGCCAGCAGTGAAGATCAGGGGGCGCATCAGCCCCAGCATTTT. Its protein product is CASSEDQGAHQPQHF.

The chain links TRBV4-1 to TRBJ2-3; possible D gene TRBD2, 6 bases. This CDR3 is built from 17 residues. The V gene's germline CDR1 is MGHRA and CDR2 YSYEKL. The V end lost 0 bases, the J end lost 2 bases, and 15 bases lay between the germline ends. DNA of the CDR3: TGCGCCAGCAGCCAAGATCGGCGCGGGGAGATCACAGATACGCAGTATTTT. Amino acids: CASSQDRRGEITDTQYF.

Points on this clone: This specimen includes other DNA sequences encoding the same CDR3. The chain carries TRBV5-1 and TRBJ2-1, with D tentatively TRBD2 (7 bases). Germline V gene data show CDR1 as SGHRS and CDR2 as YFSETQ. This CDR3 spans 14 amino acids. V shed 6 bases and J shed 5 bases, with 15 bases lying between them. The CDR3 DNA reads TGCGCCAGCATCCTAGGGGGGGCGAACAATGAGCAGTTCTTC. Its protein product is CASILGGANNEQFF.

V and J are TRBV4-3 and TRBJ2-2, with a weak D call TRBD2 (6 bases). Trimming removed 0 bases at V and 7 bases at J, with 24 bases between. This CDR3 has 19 amino acids. Looked up from germline, CDR1 is LGHNA and CDR2 is YSLEER. Here the CDR3 reads CASSQDFQRGSREVGELFF. The CDR3 region has the DNA TGCGCCAGCAGCCAAGATTTTCAGAGGGGTTCCAGGGAGGTCGGGGAGCTGTTTTTT.

V usage is TRBV5-1 and J usage is TRBJ2-1, with TRBD1 matching over 8 bases. This CDR3 has 13 residues. Germline CDR1 is SGHRS and CDR2 is YFSETQ. The V gene end was trimmed by 3 bases and the J gene end by 10 bases; junction bases not matched to a gene: 6. In DNA form, the CDR3 reads TGCGCCAGCAGCTACTACAGGGGGAGAGAGCAGTTCTTC. This gives the protein CASSYYRGREQFF.

The chain recombines TRBV10-3 with TRBJ1-5, with 10 bases fitting TRBD1. This CDR3 contains 15 residues. V lost 6 bases to trimming and J lost 2 bases; unmatched junction nucleotides: 4. Germline CDR1 ENHRY, CDR2 SYGVKD. CDR3 coding DNA: TGTGCCATCAGAGGGACAGGGGAAGGCAATCAGCCCCAGCATTTT. Its protein product is CAIRGTGEGNQPQHF.

The chain joins TRBV19 to TRBJ2-7; the match to TRBD2 covers 7 bases. The germline CDR1 and CDR2 sequences are LNHDA and SQIVND (reference sequence). The CDR3 spans 14 residues. The V and J ends lost 5 bases and 0 bases, in that order; junction bases with no gene match: 4. The chain's CDR3 is CASSSGTISYEQYF. CDR3 nucleotide sequence: TGTGCCAGTAGTTCCGGGACTATCTCCTACGAGCAGTACTTC.

The chain is built from TRBV4-2 and TRBJ2-7, with 7 bases fitting TRBD1. The J segment lost 0 bases and the V segment lost 3 bases, leaving 8 bases of the junction unmatched. The germline CDR1 and CDR2 sequences are LGHNA and YNFKEQ. The CDR3 loop spans 16 amino acids. CDR3 amino acids: CASSQGYRDSSYEQYF. The CDR3 coding sequence is TGTGCCAGCAGCCAGGGTTACCGGGACAGCTCCTACGAGCAGTACTTC.

The chain is built from TRBV4-2 and TRBJ2-1, with 13 bases that match TRBD2. Germline values: CDR1 LGHNA, CDR2 YNFKEQ. This CDR3 spans 16 amino acids. Unmatched junction bases numbered 2, after V lost 0 bases and J lost 6 bases. The CDR3 DNA follows: TGTGCCAGCAGCCAAGATCGGACTAGCGGGAGCAATGAGCAGTTCTTC. Protein product: CASSQDRTSGSNEQFF.

CDR3 sequence: CASSVVGPLVGGYTF. In nucleotides, the CDR3 is TGTGCCAGCAGCGTAGTTGGGCCCTTGGTGGGTGGCTACACCTTC. J is TRBJ1-2 and V is TRBV9; D is undetermined. The V end lost 0 bases, the J end lost 7 bases, and 16 bases lay between the germline ends. Germline values: CDR1 SGDLS, CDR2 YYNGEE. This CDR3 is built from 15 residues.

The rearrangement links TRBV6-1 to TRBJ2-5; D remains unclear. The DNA end is more similar to TRBJ2-7, so the J call may be wrong. The CDR3 loop spans 13 amino acids. Germline assignment: CDR1 MNHNS and CDR2 SASEGT. The CDR3 reads CASTQSGENEQYF. CDR3 sequence (DNA): TGTGCCAGCACCCAATCCGGAGAGAACGAGCAGTACTTC.

J is TRBJ1-2 and V is TRBV19; a possible D gene is TRBD1 (5 bases). Germline values: CDR1 LNHDA, CDR2 SQIVND (reference sequence). This CDR3 comprises 15 residues. The V gene lost 4 bases and the J gene lost 1 base, with 13 bases spanning the gap. The CDR3 protein is CASSKSREVNYGYTF. The CDR3 bases are TGTGCCAGTAGTAAATCCAGGGAAGTTAACTATGGCTACACCTTC.

This chain joins TRBV5-1 and TRBJ2-1; 9 positions match TRBD2. This CDR3 has 16 amino acids. Germline trimming cut 0 bases from V and 8 bases from J; bases unmatched to any gene: 9. Germline CDR1 SGHRS, CDR2 YFSETQ. CDR3 coding DNA: TGCGCCAGCAGCTTGGGTAATGGCGGGGGGGCCGATGAGCAGTTCTTC. It codes for CASSLGNGGGADEQFF.

V is TRBV7-2 and J is TRBJ2-5; 10 bases align to TRBD2. The CDR3 has 15 amino acids. V trimming: 3 bases; J trimming: 8 bases; junction bases outside the gene matches: 9. CDR1 SGHTA and CDR2 FQGNSA come from the germline V gene. The CDR3 loop is CASSFGGPSGGTQYF. Here the CDR3 DNA reads TGTGCCAGCAGCTTTGGGGGGCCTAGCGGGGGTACCCAGTACTTC. The entire variable domain, with the rest obtained from reference TRBV7-2 and TRBJ2-5, is as follows: GAGVSQSPSNKVTEKGKDVELRCDPISGHTALYWYRQSLGQGLEFLIYFQGNSAPDKSGLPSDRFSAERTGGSVSTLTIQRTQQEDSAVYLCASSFGGPSGGTQYFGPGTRLLVL.

This chain uses TRBV4-2 with TRBJ1-5, with D unclear. The V gene's germline CDR1 is LGHNA and CDR2 YNFKEQ. Between the trimmed V and J ends, which lost 0 bases and 11 bases, there was a span of 17 bases. The CDR3 has 15 residues. The CDR3 DNA follows: TGTGCCAGCAGCCAAGATTCGTACTCCCCGGGAGCCCAGCATTTT. Encoded protein: CASSQDSYSPGAQHF.

The chain links TRBV11-3 to TRBJ2-7; 10 nucleotides line up with TRBD1. The junction had 13 bases not matched to a gene; V was cut back by 5 bases and J by 3 bases. Germline CDR1 is SGHNT and CDR2 is YENEEA. The length of the CDR3 is 17 residues. CDR3 region: CASSQGKAGQGLYEQYF. The CDR3 region has the DNA TGTGCCAGCAGCCAAGGAAAGGCGGGACAGGGGCTCTACGAGCAGTACTTC. Complete variable domain (other parts from reference TRBV11-3 and TRBJ2-7): EAGVVQSPRYKIIEKKQPVAFWCNPISGHNTLYWYLQNLGQGPELLIRYENEEAVDDSQLPKDRFSAERLKGVDSTLKIQPAELGDSAVYLCASSQGKAGQGLYEQYFGPGTRLTVT.

Only one count was recorded for this clone. The rearrangement uses TRBV5-5 and TRBJ1-3; 7 positions agree with TRBD1. The trim removed 4 bases at V and 0 bases at J, leaving 13 bases unmatched. The CDR3 spans 18 residues. Germline loops: CDR1 SGHKS, CDR2 YYEKEE (reference sequence). CDR3 coding DNA: TGTGCCAGCAGCCAGACAGGGTCTAACCTGTTCTCTGGAAACACCATATATTTT. It codes for CASSQTGSNLFSGNTIYF.

The rearrangement links TRBV2 to TRBJ2-5; the D is unclear. The V end was cut by 6 bases, the J end by 5 bases, with 16 bases between. Germline V CDR1 and CDR2: SNHLY, FYNNEI. This CDR3 is built from 14 residues. The CDR3 nucleotides read TGTGCCAGCAGGGCAGTGGCGCTAGGCGAGACCCAGTACTTC. As protein: CASRAVALGETQYF.